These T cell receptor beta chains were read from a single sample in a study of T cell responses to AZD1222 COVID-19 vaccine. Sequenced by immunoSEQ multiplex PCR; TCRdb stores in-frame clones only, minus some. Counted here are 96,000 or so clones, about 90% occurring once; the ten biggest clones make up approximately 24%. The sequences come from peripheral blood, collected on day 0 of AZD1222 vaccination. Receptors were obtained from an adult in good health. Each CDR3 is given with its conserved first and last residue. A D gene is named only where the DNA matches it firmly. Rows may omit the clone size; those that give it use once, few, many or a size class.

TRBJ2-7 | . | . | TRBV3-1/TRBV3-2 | CASSQGLGSYEQYF | TGTGCCAGCAGCCAAGGTTTAGGGTCTTACGAGCAGTACTTC
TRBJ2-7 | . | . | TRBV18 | CASSGWQNYEQYF | TGTGCCAGCTCAGGATGGCAGAACTACGAGCAGTACTTC
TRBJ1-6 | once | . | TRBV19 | CASTSRALEGHLHF | TGTGCCAGTACCTCGAGGGCTCTTGAGGGACACCTCCACTTT
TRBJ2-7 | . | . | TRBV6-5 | CARSRAETYEQYF | TGTGCCAGGTCGAGGGCGGAGACCTACGAGCAGTACTTC
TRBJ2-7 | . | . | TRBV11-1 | CASSLGMLGYEQYF | TGTGCCAGCAGCTTAGGGATGTTGGGATACGAGCAGTACTTC
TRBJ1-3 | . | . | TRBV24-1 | CATSEGDHSGNTIYF | TGTGCCACCAGTGAGGGGGACCACTCTGGAAACACCATATATTTT
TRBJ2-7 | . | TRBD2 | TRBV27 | CASSQGAGGYEQYF | TGTGCCAGCAGTCAGGGAGCGGGAGGGTACGAGCAGTACTTC
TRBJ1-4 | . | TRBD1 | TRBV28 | CASSFDRVREKLFF | TGTGCCAGCAGTTTCGACAGGGTACGTGAAAAACTGTTTTTT
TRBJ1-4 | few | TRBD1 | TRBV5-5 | CASGTPRATGRQKLFF | TGTGCCAGCGGCACCCCGAGAGCGACAGGGAGGCAAAAACTGTTTTTT
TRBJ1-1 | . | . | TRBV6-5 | CASSYMTEAFF | TGTGCCAGCAGTTACATGACTGAAGCTTTCTTT
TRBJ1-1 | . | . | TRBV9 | CASSVAGGTLNTEAFF | TGTGCCAGCAGCGTAGCCGGAGGCACATTGAACACTGAAGCTTTCTTT
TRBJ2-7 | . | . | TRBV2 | CASRAGQSYEQYF | TGTGCCAGCAGGGCCGGACAGTCCTACGAGCAGTACTTC
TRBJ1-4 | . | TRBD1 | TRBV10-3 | CAISDRTGANEKLFF | TGTGCCATCAGTGACCGGACAGGGGCTAATGAAAAACTGTTTTTT
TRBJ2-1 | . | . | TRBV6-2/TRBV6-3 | CASSASGAFYNEQFF | TGTGCCAGCAGCGCCTCGGGGGCATTTTACAATGAGCAGTTCTTC
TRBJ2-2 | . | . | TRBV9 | CASSVEQGKTGELFF | TGTGCCAGCAGCGTAGAACAGGGTAAAACCGGGGAGCTGTTTTTT
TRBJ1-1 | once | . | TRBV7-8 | CASSLVSPEAFF | TGTGCCAGCAGCTTAGTTTCCCCTGAAGCTTTCTTT
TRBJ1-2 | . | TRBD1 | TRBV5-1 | CASSLEGQGDYGYTF | TGCGCCAGCAGCTTGGAGGGACAGGGGGACTATGGCTACACCTTC
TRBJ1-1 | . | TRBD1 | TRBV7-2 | CASSLVQGPGTEAFF | TGTGCCAGCAGCTTAGTACAGGGGCCGGGCACTGAAGCTTTCTTT
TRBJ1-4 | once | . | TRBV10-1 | CASSYSGTETNEKLFF | TGCGCCAGCAGTTATTCCGGGACGGAAACTAATGAAAAACTGTTTTTT
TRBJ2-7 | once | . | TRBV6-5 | CASISGAAPYEQYF | TGTGCCAGCATTTCGGGGGCTGCCCCCTACGAGCAGTACTTC
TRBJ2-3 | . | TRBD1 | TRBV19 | CASRKTGAADTQYF | TGTGCCAGTAGAAAGACAGGGGCGGCAGATACGCAGTATTTT
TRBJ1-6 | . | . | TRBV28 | CASSTVGRGDNSPLHF | TGTGCCAGCAGCACGGTAGGACGGGGAGATAATTCACCCCTCCACTTT
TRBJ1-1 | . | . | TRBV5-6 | CASSLLRGGNTEAFF | TGTGCCAGCAGCTTGTTACGGGGCGGGAACACTGAAGCTTTCTTT
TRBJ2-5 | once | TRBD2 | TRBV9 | CASSVVASGGRDRETQYF | TGTGCCAGCAGCGTAGTGGCTAGCGGGGGACGGGACCGGGAGACCCAGTACTTC